This T cell receptor beta chain was observed in a study of cytomegalovirus exposure and HLA in healthy donors (TCRdb year 2017). Concerning the study at large: According to an earlier analysis of around 600 of the donors, roughly 180 million T cells yielded 90 million to 140 million unique TCR beta sequences and less than 300 Gb of sequence data. HLA typing included class I and class II loci at four-digit resolution. Rather than using new phenotypic data, the later analysis identified candidate immune exposures from TCR beta sequences and from how often those sequences occurred across donors. To study patterns of TCR occurrence, a later analysis re-analyzed previously published TCR beta repertoires from 550 to 800 donors and added high-resolution HLA genotyping. To predict cytomegalovirus infection status, the study brought together high-throughput TCR immunosequencing, statistical association of individual TCRs with disease status, and machine learning. Alongside the repertoire data, information on donor age, sex, ethnicity and CMV serostatus was compiled. An earlier analysis of 587 of the donors applied high-throughput TCR beta sequencing to assess whether each TCR beta V gene segment acted as functional or pseudogenic. All discovery cohort repertoires had been generated using a single sequencing platform. A later genetic analysis took genome-wide SNP genotypes for about three fifths of the 666 donors and used that subset as a discovery cohort. On average, roughly 250,000 unique TCR beta nucleotide sequences were sequenced per donor among fewer than 500 genotyped donors of the cohort, with approximately 18% of those sequences being non-productive. An early release covering roughly 580 HLA-typed donors comprised roughly 300 gigabases of sequencing data and approximately 85 million unique TCR sequences. Among the approximately 430 genotyped donors, approximately 76% belonged to the genetic ancestry cluster associated with self-reported Caucasian donors. A few DR-DQ haplotypes were treated as single units for association and clustering because of strong linkage in the cohort. The number of typed donors differed by locus: about 620-640 for A, B, C, DRB1 and DQB1; 522 for DQA1; 600 to 610 for DPA1; and around 470 for DPB1. Along with the roughly 700-subject first cohort, a separate validation cohort of approximately 110 different subjects was used. The study aimed to test whether cataloging public T cell receptors could reveal signatures of past pathogen exposure. The T cell repertoires of 670 or so subjects were profiled by immunosequencing and related to cytomegalovirus serostatus. Results the study describes overall, beyond this receptor: The cohort was sequenced for TCR beta chains only, and without alpha or paired-chain data the features that could be detected were limited. The presence/absence analyses assumed that sequencing depth was roughly uniform across donors, and that assumption may not be true. In a later genetic analysis, a missense DCLRE1C variant was associated with V-gene and J-gene trimming of TCR beta chains, and the association was replicated in an independent cohort. Assigning TCR associations to individual alleles was difficult when HLA alleles, especially DR and DQ, strongly co-occurred. A further reported finding was that TCR beta sequences accurately predicted the HLA-A and HLA-B alleles for most subjects in the first cohort. Compared with the approximately 670-donor mean, donors in an Asian-associated ancestry cluster had fewer N-insertions in productive TCRs, according to a later genetic analysis. A total of fewer than 200 TCR beta chains were listed by the study as associated with cytomegalovirus. The authors suggested that the approach could potentially be generalized to other disease states and immunological phenotypes. Linkage disequilibrium might explain the correlated functional status among segregating V segments, but an unknown experimental factor could not be excluded. The classifier was reported to diagnose cytomegalovirus status with high specificity and sensitivity in both the original and validation cohorts. In a later analysis, several top co-occurrence clusters were reported to appear linked to parvovirus B19, influenza, CMV and Epstein-Barr virus. Because the 87-base-pair reads could not distinguish some IMGT-functional V segments, including TRBV6-2 and TRBV6-3, those segments were excluded. Over 15 rarely observed V segments, including chromosome 9 orphons, were excluded from the earlier analysis of several hundred of the donors because counts were too low. A cluster of highly shared sequence variants was judged likely to be a technical artifact of the sequencing pipeline. In vitro tests confirmed that a few of the cytomegalovirus-associated TCR beta chains recognize cytomegalovirus antigens. Because HLA typing was missing for some donors at each locus, association tests included only the typed subset. CMV serostatus was the only immune exposure information available for the cohort. Compared with equally common non-associated chains, HLA-associated TCR beta chains in a later analysis were more clonally expanded and had lower generation probabilities. In an earlier analysis of 587 of the donors, most TCR beta V segments appeared in productive rearrangements about 87% or about 30% of the time, broadly matching IMGT annotations. In a later analysis, TCR association rates were found to vary across HLA loci, with the most associated TCRs seen for DRB1 alleles and the fewest for HLA-C alleles. In a later analysis, over 15,000 TCR beta sequences were associated with specific HLA alleles at a false discovery rate of 0.05. Most TCR sequences were seen in very few donors, while some public TCRs were found in many individuals. In a later analysis, most CMV-associated TCR beta chains were found to appear HLA-restricted, with HLA associations seemingly driven largely by CMV exposure.

Remarks on this clone: What this receptor recognizes is not known. No qualities accompany the bases; no much larger clone lies one base away.

The cohort was made up of roughly 670 healthy bone marrow donors. All cohort members were sampled while nominally healthy, although unrecorded immune exposures were likely present. The donor tested CMV seropositive and was one of the 289 seropositive cohort members. Every donor gave a peripheral blood sample, and the peripheral blood mononuclear cells from that sample were used for TCR beta sequencing. Genomic DNA was extracted from the blood cell samples with the Qiagen DNeasy Blood Extraction Kit. Library prep was done by the immunoSEQ multiplex PCR assay. The multiplex PCR relied on a mix of 60 forward primers for TCR Vbeta segments and 13 reverse primers for TCR Jbeta segments. The CDR3 region of rearranged TCR beta genes was amplified from genomic DNA with a multiplex PCR assay. The Illumina HiSeq System was used to sequence the amplified TCR beta libraries as 87-base-pair reads. From the authors' description of their analysis: A later analysis tallied roughly 78 million unique TCR beta chains across the 666 repertoires, and approximately 12 million of those chains were shared by two or more donors. A nearest-neighbor algorithm error-corrected the raw reads and collapsed the reads into unique sequences, merging closely related sequences to remove PCR and sequencing errors. CDR3 sequences were aligned to IMGT reference sequences to assign V, D and J gene segments. For a sequence to be retained, at least a six-nucleotide match to both a V gene segment and a J gene segment was required. Rearrangements were called productive when the CDR3 lacked stop codons and stayed in frame with V and J; all others were non-productive. Following IMGT convention, CDR3 was defined as the stretch from the second conserved V-encoded cysteine up to the conserved J-encoded phenylalanine. Sequences without an unambiguous match to a single V gene segment were excluded from the earlier analysis of about 640 of the donors. An earlier analysis of some 610 of the donors called V segments functional above 56.7% productive rearrangements and segregating when the between-donor standard deviation exceeded 5%. A statistical classification framework was built to diagnose cytomegalovirus status from the catalog of TCR beta chain sequences. In a later analysis, TCR nucleotide sequences were compared against IMGT/GENE-DB human TR gene sequences so that V and J genes could be assigned. Using the TCRdist pipeline, a later analysis assigned CDR3 sequences along with most-parsimonious VDJ recombination scenarios. In a later analysis, each TCR beta chain was defined by its CDR3 amino acid sequence together with its V-gene family, and reads without a unique V-gene family were excluded. As a way to deal with suspected cross-contamination and a sequencing artifact, a later analysis dropped 450 to 600 nucleotide sequences that were highly shared and had low generation probability. In a later analysis, a clonal expansion index was calculated for each public chain from normalized within-repertoire ranks of inferred template counts. Generation probabilities in a later analysis came from a VDJ recombination model fitted to out-of-frame rearrangements, and those results were checked against IGoR. A later analysis scored TCR-TCR, TCR-HLA and TCR-CMV co-occurrence with hypergeometric tests, applying a repertoire-size bias correction to TCR pairs. False discovery rates were estimated in a later analysis by permuting HLA or CMV assignments 20 times. In a later analysis, co-occurring TCRs were grouped with DBSCAN, and TCRdist sequence similarity was added when clustering was performed within HLA-allele-positive subsets. Co-occurrence clustering excluded repertoires with fewer than 30,000 or more than 120,000 public chains, plus five with anomalous nucleotide sharing. TCRdb obtained this table from immuneACCESS and retained in-frame rearrangements with V and J assigned. These tables miss some clones; where compared with another copy, unresolved V genes account for less than half of the shortfall, and the remainder is unexplained. For V, J and clone size, that table is used; D and trimming come from the DNA. The sample data list approximately 99,000 clones, and around three quarters of these were observed just once. In total, the top ten clones hold about 3.1% of the sample.

The V end loses 3 bases and the J end loses 3 bases, and a stretch of 8 bases separates them. The germline V gene yields MGHRA for CDR1 and YSYEKL for CDR2. Spanning cysteine to phenylalanine, the CDR3 consists of 14 amino acids. Only the CDR3 DNA is retained, 42 bases long and in frame from the first base. Sample: PBMCs. The receptor was derived from a male donor in good health and CMV-seropositive. Here the chain combines TRBV4-1 and TRBJ1-4; the D segment could be TRBD1, given 5 matching bases. For the CDR3, the sequence is CASSQGPANEKLFF. The bases are TGCGCCAGCAGCCAGGGGCCAGCTAATGAAAAACTGTTTTTT.